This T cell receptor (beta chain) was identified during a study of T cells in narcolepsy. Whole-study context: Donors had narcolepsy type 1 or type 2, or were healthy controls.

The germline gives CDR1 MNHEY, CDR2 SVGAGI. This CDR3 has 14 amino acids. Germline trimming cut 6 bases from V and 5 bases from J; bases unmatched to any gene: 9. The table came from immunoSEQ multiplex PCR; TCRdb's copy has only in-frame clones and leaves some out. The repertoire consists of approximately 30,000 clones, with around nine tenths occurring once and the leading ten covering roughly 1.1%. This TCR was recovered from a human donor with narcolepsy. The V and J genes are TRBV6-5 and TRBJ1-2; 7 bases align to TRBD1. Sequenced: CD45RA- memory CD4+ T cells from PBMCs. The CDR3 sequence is CASSHTGTDYGYTF. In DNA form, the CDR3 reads TGTGCCAGCAGCCATACGGGGACAGATTATGGCTACACCTTC.